Each of the 22 T cell receptor beta chains below was sequenced from the same sample in a study of blood T cell repertoires in COVID-19. The assay was immunoSEQ multiplex PCR, and TCRdb's table has in-frame clones only and misses some. Seen here are fewer than 150,000 clones, around 78% observed once, and the top ten hold about 10%. The sample taken for sequencing was peripheral blood. Receptors were obtained from a human donor in a cohort sampled during active COVID-19.

The chain carries TRBV30 and TRBJ1-3; 7 bases match TRBD1. Unmatched junction bases numbered 7, after V lost 3 bases and J lost 2 bases. In germline, CDR1 is GTSNPN, CDR2 SVGIG (reference sequence). The CDR3 consists of 15 residues. This chain's CDR3 is CAWRGGAGAGNTIYF. CDR3 bases: TGTGCCTGGAGAGGGGGCGCCGGGGCTGGAAACACCATATATTTT. Supplemented by reference TRBV30 and TRBJ1-3, the full variable domain reads SQTIHQWPATLVQPVGSPLSLECTVEGTSNPNLYWYRQAAGRGLQLLFYSVGIGQISSEVPQNLSASRPQDRQFILSSKKLLLSDSGFYLCAWRGGAGAGNTIYFGEGSWLTVV.

The J gene is TRBJ1-2, the V gene TRBV27, with D possibly TRBD1 on 5 matching bases. The CDR3 has 13 residues. Between the trimmed V and J ends, which lost 8 bases and 4 bases, there was a span of 14 bases. CDR1 is MNHEY and CDR2 is SMNVEV in the germline V gene (reference sequence). The CDR3 nucleotides are TGTGCCAGCGCGTTACAGGAAAGCTATGGCTACACCTTC. It yields the protein CASALQESYGYTF.

The chain combines TRBV4-2 with TRBJ2-3; 12 nucleotides agree with TRBD2. After removal of 3 bases from V and 6 bases from J, the junction contained 13 bases not matched to a gene. In germline, CDR1 is LGHNA, CDR2 YNFKEQ. CDR3 size: 18 residues. The CDR3 sequence is CASSHTGLAGPGRDTQYF. The CDR3 DNA reads TGTGCCAGCAGCCACACCGGACTAGCGGGGCCAGGAAGGGATACGCAGTATTTT.

J is TRBJ1-2 and V is TRBV27; the D is unclear. The CDR3 length is 14 residues. Germline V gene sequence: CDR1 MNHEY, CDR2 SMNVEV (reference sequence). The ends were cut back, 4 bases at V and 8 bases at J, with 17 bases in the middle. CDR3 protein: CASSYSGRAGGYTF. The CDR3 DNA reads as TGTGCCAGCAGTTACTCCGGACGGGCGGGGGGCTACACCTTC.

The rearrangement uses TRBV7-3 and TRBJ1-5; maybe TRBD1 (5 bases). This CDR3 is built from 13 residues. CDR1 is SGHTA, CDR2 FQGTGA, per germline. Trimming shortened V by 0 bases and J by 9 bases, and 9 bases separated the two germline ends. The CDR3 is CASSLTGGMPQHF. CDR3 nucleotides: TGTGCCAGCAGCTTAACGGGGGGGATGCCCCAGCATTTT.

This clone was counted between two and nine times. This chain links TRBV18 with TRBJ1-6; TRBD1 agrees at 12 bases. The CDR3 covers 16 residues. The junction had 6 bases not matched to a gene; V was cut back by 5 bases and J by 7 bases. The V gene's germline CDR1 is KGHSH and CDR2 LQKENI. CDR3 sequence reads: CASSAGQGAMNSPLHF. DNA for the CDR3: TGTGCCAGCTCAGCGGGACAGGGGGCAATGAATTCACCCCTCCACTTT.

The CDR3 sequence: CASSPRTGTNTEAFF. The CDR3 bases are TGTGCCAGCAGTCCTCGGACAGGAACGAACACTGAAGCTTTCTTT. The gene calls are TRBV27 and TRBJ1-1; TRBD1 aligns across 7 bases. This CDR3 contains 15 residues. Unmatched junction bases numbered 7, after V lost 5 bases and J lost 1 base. Looked up from germline, CDR1 is MNHEY and CDR2 is SMNVEV (reference sequence).

The CDR3 region is CASSYKGANTGELFF. CDR3 DNA: TGTGCCAGCAGTTACAAGGGAGCGAACACCGGGGAGCTGTTTTTT. V and J are TRBV6-5 and TRBJ2-2; D perhaps matches TRBD2 (5 bases). Germline values: CDR1 MNHEY, CDR2 SVGAGI. This CDR3 is built from 15 residues. V lost 2 bases to trimming and J lost 0 bases, with 7 bases between them.

This clone has a handful of counts. This rearrangement joins TRBV6-1 to TRBJ1-6; weak D call: TRBD1 (6 bases). This CDR3 region has 15 residues. CDR1 MNHNS and CDR2 SASEGT come from the germline V gene. V was pared by 2 bases and J by 1 base, with 6 bases between. CDR3 coding DNA: TGTGCCAGCAGTGAACAGGGGTCCTATAATTCACCCCTCCACTTT. This translates into CASSEQGSYNSPLHF.

The chain is built from TRBV28 and TRBJ2-5, with D possibly TRBD1 on 5 matching bases. Germline V gene data show CDR1 as MDHEN and CDR2 as SYDVKM. V was pared by 7 bases and J by 2 bases, with 11 bases between. This CDR3 comprises 13 residues. The CDR3 DNA reads TGTGCCAGCAACCGACAGCTACAAGAGACCCAGTACTTC. It codes for CASNRQLQETQYF. The complete variable domain, with remaining parts taken from reference TRBV28 and TRBJ2-5, reads DVKVTQSSRYLVKRTGEKVFLECVQDMDHENMFWYRQDPGLGLRLIYFSYDVKMKEKGDIPEGYSVSREKKERFSLILESASTNQTSMYLCASNRQLQETQYFGPGTRLLVL.

The CDR3, as DNA: TGCGCCAGCAGCGTATCGGGTACTCAGTTCTTC. Its translation is CASSVSGTQFF. This chain joins TRBV5-1 and TRBJ2-1; no clear D gene. There are 11 residues in the CDR3. The germline V and J ends were trimmed by 4 bases and 13 bases, with 12 bases remaining between them. Germline V gene lookup returns CDR1 SGHRS and CDR2 YFSETQ.

This sequence joins TRBV5-1 and TRBJ2-1; D might be TRBD1 (5 bases). The CDR3 sequence is 16 residues long. V lost 0 bases, J lost 4 bases, and 14 bases lay in between. Germline V gene lookup returns CDR1 SGHRS and CDR2 YFSETQ. The CDR3 nucleotides read TGCGCCAGCAGCTTGGCCGGACACTTACTATACAATGAGCAGTTCTTC. The encoded protein is CASSLAGHLLYNEQFF.

This sequence joins TRBV14 and TRBJ1-4; D gene uncertain. Trimming removed 4 bases from V and 7 bases from J, with 13 bases in between. Germline V CDR1 and CDR2: SGHDN, FVKESK. The CDR3 has 14 amino acids. CDR3 residues: CASSPLRESEKLFF. The CDR3 coding sequence is TGTGCCAGCAGCCCATTGAGGGAGTCTGAAAAACTGTTTTTT. The whole variable domain, filled in from reference TRBV14 and TRBJ1-4, reads EAGVTQFPSHSVIEKGQTVTLRCDPISGHDNLYWYRRVMGKEIKFLLHFVKESKQDESGMPNNRFLAERTGGTYSTLKVQPAELEDSGVYFCASSPLRESEKLFFGSGTQLSVL.

J is TRBJ1-1 and V is TRBV5-1; weak D call: TRBD1 (6 bases). The germline CDR1 and CDR2 sequences are SGHRS and YFSETQ. The CDR3 totals 14 residues. The V and J ends lost 4 bases and 2 bases respectively, with 12 bases between them. CDR3 sequence: CASSPLQGNTEAFF. CDR3 bases: TGCGCCAGCAGCCCTTTACAGGGAAACACTGAAGCTTTCTTT.

This chain uses TRBV5-1 with TRBJ2-1; 10 bases line up with TRBD2. The CDR3 loop spans 15 amino acids. V lost 1 base, J lost 6 bases, and 4 bases stayed unmatched. Germline lookup yields CDR1 SGHRS and CDR2 YFSETQ. This CDR3 reads CASSLRTSGGNEQFF. CDR3 sequence (DNA): TGCGCCAGCAGCTTGAGGACTAGCGGTGGCAATGAGCAGTTCTTC.

This sequence joins TRBV18 and TRBJ2-3; D is unclear. Deletions cut 6 bases from V and 0 bases from J, with 10 bases between. Germline CDR1 is KGHSH and CDR2 is LQKENI. CDR3 size: 14 residues. The CDR3 region has the DNA TGTGCCAGCTCCTGGGCCCCTAGCACAGATACGCAGTATTTT. It encodes CASSWAPSTDTQYF.

CDR3 coding DNA: TGCAGTGCCTCGCGGGATACGCAGTATTTT. As protein: CSASRDTQYF. J is TRBJ2-3 and V is TRBV20-1; no clear D gene. Looked up from germline, CDR1 is DFQATT and CDR2 is SNEGSKA (reference sequence). The CDR3 consists of 10 residues. The V gene lost 6 bases and the J gene lost 6 bases, with 7 bases spanning the gap.

The V gene is TRBV5-4, the J gene TRBJ2-1; D is uncertain. Germline CDR1 reads SGHNT; CDR2 reads YYREEE (reference sequence). The V and J ends lost 0 bases and 0 bases respectively, with 10 bases between them. The CDR3 is made up of 16 amino acids. The CDR3 bases are TGTGCCAGCAGCTTGGCCCGACTTGTCTCCTACAATGAGCAGTTCTTC. It specifies CASSLARLVSYNEQFF.

The chain carries TRBV5-6 and TRBJ2-2; D may be TRBD1 (6 bases). Trimming removed 3 bases at V and 6 bases at J, with 15 bases between. CDR1 and CDR2 (germline): SGHDT, YYEEEE. The CDR3 contains 15 residues. Written as DNA, the CDR3 is TGTGCCAGCAGCTCGCGACAGGTCTTCGCCGGGGAGCTGTTTTTT. Residues: CASSSRQVFAGELFF.

This clone has only a few counts. The rearrangement links TRBV27 to TRBJ2-6; no clear D. CDR1 and CDR2 from the germline V gene are MNHEY and SMNVEV (reference sequence). This CDR3 has 15 amino acids. V was cut by 6 bases and J by 0 bases, with 9 bases left in between. CDR3 region: CASRTPSSGANVLTF. Here the CDR3 DNA reads TGTGCCAGCAGGACACCAAGCTCTGGGGCCAACGTCCTGACTTTC.

This clone was seen only a few times. The chain couples TRBV19 to TRBJ1-2; 7 nucleotides match TRBD1. The trim removed 9 bases at V and 6 bases at J, leaving 10 bases unmatched. This CDR3 comprises 13 residues. From germline, CDR1 is LNHDA and CDR2 SQIVND (reference sequence). CDR3 protein: CASTNRGWDGYTF. As DNA, the CDR3 is TGTGCCAGCACAAACAGGGGCTGGGATGGCTACACCTTC. Full variable domain (outside the CDR3, taken from reference TRBV19 and TRBJ1-2): DGGITQSPKYLFRKEGQNVTLSCEQNLNHDAMYWYRQDPGQGLRLIYYSQIVNDFQKGDIAEGYSVSREKKESFPLTVTSAQKNPTAFYLCASTNRGWDGYTFGSGTRLTVV.

The chain recombines TRBV6-5 with TRBJ2-5; D gene ambiguous. The CDR3 loop spans 11 amino acids. With 8 bases removed from V and 5 bases from J, the gap between germline ends came to 9 bases. Germline CDR1 reads MNHEY; CDR2 reads SVGAGI. CDR3 DNA sequence: TGTGCCAGCTCGATAGTTGAGACCCAGTACTTC. It translates to CASSIVETQYF.